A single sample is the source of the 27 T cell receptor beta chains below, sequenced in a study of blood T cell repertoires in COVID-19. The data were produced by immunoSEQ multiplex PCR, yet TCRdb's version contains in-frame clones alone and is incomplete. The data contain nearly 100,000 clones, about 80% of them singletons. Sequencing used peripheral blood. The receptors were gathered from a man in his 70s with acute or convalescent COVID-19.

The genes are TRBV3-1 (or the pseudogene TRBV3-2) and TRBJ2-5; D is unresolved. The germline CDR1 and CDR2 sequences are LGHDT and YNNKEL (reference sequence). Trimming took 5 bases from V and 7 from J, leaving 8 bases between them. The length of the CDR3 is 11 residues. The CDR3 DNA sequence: TGTGCCAGCAGCTTTTCAGGGACCCAGTACTTC. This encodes CASSFSGTQYF.

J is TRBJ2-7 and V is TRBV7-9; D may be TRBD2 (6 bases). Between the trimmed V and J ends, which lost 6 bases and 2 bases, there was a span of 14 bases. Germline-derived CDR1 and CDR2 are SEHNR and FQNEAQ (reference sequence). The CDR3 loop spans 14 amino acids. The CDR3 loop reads CASSGQRATYEQYF. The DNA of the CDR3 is TGTGCCAGCAGTGGCCAGCGGGCGACCTACGAGCAGTACTTC.

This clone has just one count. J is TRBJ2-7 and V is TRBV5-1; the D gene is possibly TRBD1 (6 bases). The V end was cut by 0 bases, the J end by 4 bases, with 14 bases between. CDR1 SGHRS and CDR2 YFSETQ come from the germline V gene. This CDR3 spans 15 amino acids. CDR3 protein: CASSLGRTARYEQYF. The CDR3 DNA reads TGCGCCAGCAGCTTGGGCCGGACAGCTAGATACGAGCAGTACTTC.

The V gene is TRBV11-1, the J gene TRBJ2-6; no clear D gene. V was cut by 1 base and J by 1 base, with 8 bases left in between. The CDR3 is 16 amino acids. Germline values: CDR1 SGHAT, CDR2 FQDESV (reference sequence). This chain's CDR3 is CASSLVSGSGANVLTF. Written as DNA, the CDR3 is TGTGCCAGCAGCTTAGTGTCCGGTTCTGGGGCCAACGTCCTGACTTTC.

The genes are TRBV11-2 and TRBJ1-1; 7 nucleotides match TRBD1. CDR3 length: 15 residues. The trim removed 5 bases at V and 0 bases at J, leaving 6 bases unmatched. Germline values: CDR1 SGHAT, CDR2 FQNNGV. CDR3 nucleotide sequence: TGTGCCAGCAGCACCCGGACAGGAATGAACACTGAAGCTTTCTTT. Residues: CASSTRTGMNTEAFF. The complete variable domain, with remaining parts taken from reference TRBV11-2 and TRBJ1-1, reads EAGVAQSPRYKIIEKRQSVAFWCNPISGHATLYWYQQILGQGPKLLIQFQNNGVVDDSQLPKDRFSAERLKGVDSTLKIQPAKLEDSAVYLCASSTRTGMNTEAFFGQGTRLTVV.

CDR3 DNA: TGTGCCAGCAGCCAGGACAGAATCTATGGCTACACCTTC. Translating it yields CASSQDRIYGYTF. The chain uses TRBV3-1 (or the pseudogene TRBV3-2) and TRBJ1-2; a weak D match, TRBD1 (6 bases). The V end was cut by 3 bases, the J end by 4 bases, with 9 bases between. Looked up from germline, CDR1 is LGHDT and CDR2 is YNNKEL (reference sequence). The CDR3 is made up of 13 amino acids.

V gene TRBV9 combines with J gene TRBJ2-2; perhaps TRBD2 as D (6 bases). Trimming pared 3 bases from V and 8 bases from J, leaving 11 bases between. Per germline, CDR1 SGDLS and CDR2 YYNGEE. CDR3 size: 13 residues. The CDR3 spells CASSAVLAGELFF. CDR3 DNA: TGTGCCAGCAGCGCGGTACTAGCTGGGGAGCTGTTTTTT.

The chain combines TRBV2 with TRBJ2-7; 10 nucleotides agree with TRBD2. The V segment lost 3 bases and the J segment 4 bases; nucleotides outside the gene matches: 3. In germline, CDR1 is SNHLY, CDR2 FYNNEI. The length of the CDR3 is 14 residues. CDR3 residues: CASSDSGRGYEQYF. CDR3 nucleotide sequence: TGTGCCAGCAGTGACAGCGGGAGGGGTTACGAGCAGTACTTC.

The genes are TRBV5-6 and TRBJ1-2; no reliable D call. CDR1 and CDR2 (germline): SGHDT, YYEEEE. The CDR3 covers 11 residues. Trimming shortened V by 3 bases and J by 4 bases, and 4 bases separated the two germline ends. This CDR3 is CASSSSYGYTF. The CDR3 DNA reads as TGTGCCAGCAGCTCCTCCTATGGCTACACCTTC.

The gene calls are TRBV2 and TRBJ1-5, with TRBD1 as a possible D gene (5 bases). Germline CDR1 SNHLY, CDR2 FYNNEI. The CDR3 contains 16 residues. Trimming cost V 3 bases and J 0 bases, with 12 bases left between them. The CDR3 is CASSDRESFSNQPQHF. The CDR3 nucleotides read TGTGCCAGCAGTGACAGGGAATCGTTTAGCAATCAGCCCCAGCATTTT.

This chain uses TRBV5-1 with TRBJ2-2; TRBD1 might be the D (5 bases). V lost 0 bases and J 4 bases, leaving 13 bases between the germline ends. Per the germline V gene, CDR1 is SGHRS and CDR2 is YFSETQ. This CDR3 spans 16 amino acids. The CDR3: CASSLAWGPGTGELFF. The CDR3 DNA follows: TGCGCCAGCAGCTTGGCTTGGGGCCCGGGCACCGGGGAGCTGTTTTTT.

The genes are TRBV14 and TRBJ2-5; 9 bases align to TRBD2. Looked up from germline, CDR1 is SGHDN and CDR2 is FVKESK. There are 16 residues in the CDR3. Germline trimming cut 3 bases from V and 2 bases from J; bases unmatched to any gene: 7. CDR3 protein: CASSHLAGVGQETQYF. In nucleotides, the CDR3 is TGTGCCAGCAGCCACTTAGCGGGAGTCGGACAAGAGACCCAGTACTTC.

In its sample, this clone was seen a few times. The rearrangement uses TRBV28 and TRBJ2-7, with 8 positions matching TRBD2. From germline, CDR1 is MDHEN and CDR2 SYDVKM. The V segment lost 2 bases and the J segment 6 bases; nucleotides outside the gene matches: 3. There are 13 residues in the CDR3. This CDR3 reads CASSLRGTSEQYF. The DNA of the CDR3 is TGTGCCAGCAGTTTACGGGGGACTAGCGAGCAGTACTTC.

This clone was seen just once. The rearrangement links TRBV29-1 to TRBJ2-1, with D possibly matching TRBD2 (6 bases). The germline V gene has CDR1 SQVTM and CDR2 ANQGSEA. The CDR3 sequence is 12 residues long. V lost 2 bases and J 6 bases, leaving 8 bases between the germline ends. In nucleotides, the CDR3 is TGCAGCGTTGAAATTAGCGGCAATGAGCAGTTCTTC. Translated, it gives CSVEISGNEQFF.

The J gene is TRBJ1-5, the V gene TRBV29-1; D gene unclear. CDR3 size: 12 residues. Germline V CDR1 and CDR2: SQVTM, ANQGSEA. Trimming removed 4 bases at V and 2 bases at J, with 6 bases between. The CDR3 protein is CSVGEGNQPQHF. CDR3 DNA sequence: TGCAGCGTTGGGGAGGGCAATCAGCCCCAGCATTTT.

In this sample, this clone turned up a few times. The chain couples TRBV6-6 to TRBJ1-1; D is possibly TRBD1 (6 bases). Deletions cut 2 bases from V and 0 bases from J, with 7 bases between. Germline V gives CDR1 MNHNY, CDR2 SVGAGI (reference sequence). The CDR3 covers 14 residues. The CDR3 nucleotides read TGTGCCAGCAGTTACGACAGGCTGAACACTGAAGCTTTCTTT. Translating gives CASSYDRLNTEAFF.

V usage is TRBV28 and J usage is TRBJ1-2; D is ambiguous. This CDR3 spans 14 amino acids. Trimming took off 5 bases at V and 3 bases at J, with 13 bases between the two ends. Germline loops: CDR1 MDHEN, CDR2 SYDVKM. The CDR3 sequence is CASSTNPGYYGYTF. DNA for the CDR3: TGTGCCAGCAGTACGAACCCCGGTTACTATGGCTACACCTTC.

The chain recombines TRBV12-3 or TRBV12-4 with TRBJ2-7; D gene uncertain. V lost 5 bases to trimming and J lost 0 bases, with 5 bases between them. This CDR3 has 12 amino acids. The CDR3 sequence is CASSGSSYEQYF. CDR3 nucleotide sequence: TGTGCCAGCAGTGGCAGCTCCTACGAGCAGTACTTC.

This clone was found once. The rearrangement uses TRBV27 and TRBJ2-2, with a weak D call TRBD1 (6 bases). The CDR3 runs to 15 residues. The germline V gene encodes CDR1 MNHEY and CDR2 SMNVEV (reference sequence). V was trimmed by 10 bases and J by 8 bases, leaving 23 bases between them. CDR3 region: CATRSLGAAPGELFF. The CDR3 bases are TGTGCCACTAGGTCCCTGGGGGCAGCCCCGGGGGAGCTGTTTTTT.

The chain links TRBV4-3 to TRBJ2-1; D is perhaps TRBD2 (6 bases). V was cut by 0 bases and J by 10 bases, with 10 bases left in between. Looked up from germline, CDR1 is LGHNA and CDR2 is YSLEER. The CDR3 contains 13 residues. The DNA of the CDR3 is TGCGCCAGCAGCCAAGATGGTCGGGGGGAGCAGTTCTTC. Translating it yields CASSQDGRGEQFF.

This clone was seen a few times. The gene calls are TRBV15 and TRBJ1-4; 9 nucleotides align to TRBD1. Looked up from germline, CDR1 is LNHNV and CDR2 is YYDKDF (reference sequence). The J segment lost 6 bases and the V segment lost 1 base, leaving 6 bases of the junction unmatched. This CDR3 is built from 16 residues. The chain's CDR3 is CATSRGGTGPDEKLFF. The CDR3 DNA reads TGTGCCACCAGCAGAGGTGGGACAGGGCCTGATGAAAAACTGTTTTTT.

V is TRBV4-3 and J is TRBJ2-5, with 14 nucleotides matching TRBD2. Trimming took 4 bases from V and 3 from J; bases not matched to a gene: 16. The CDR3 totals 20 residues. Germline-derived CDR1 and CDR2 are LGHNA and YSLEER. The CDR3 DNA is TGCGCCAGCAGCCCCCAGGGGGGACTAGCGGGAGCGGGACCCAAAGAGACCCAGTACTTC. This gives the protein CASSPQGGLAGAGPKETQYF.

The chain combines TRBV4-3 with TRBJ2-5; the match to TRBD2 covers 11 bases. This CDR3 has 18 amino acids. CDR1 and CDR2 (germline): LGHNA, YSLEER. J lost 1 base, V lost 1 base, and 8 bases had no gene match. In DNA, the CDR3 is TGCGCCAGCAGCCAAGGGACTAGCGGGCTACTTTCCCAAGAGACCCAGTACTTC. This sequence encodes CASSQGTSGLLSQETQYF.

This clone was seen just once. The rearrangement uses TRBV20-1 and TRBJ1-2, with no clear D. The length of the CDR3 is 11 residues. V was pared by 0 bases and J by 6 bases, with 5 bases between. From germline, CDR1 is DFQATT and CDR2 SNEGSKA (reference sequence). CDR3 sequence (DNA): TGCAGTGCTAGAGACCAGGATGGCTACACCTTC. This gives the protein CSARDQDGYTF.

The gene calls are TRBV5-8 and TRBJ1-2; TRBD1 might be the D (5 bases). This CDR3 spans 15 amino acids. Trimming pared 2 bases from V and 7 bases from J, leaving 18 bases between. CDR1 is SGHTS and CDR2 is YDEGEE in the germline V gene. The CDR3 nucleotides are TGTGCCAGCAGCTTCAGGACGGGGGGGGGGAGTGGCTACACCTTC. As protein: CASSFRTGGGSGYTF.

The CDR3 here is CASSLAELAGGEQFF. Here the CDR3 DNA reads TGTGCCAGCAGCTTAGCGGAACTAGCGGGAGGGGAGCAGTTCTTC. The chain uses TRBV7-2 and TRBJ2-1, with 13 nucleotides matching TRBD2. The CDR3 sequence is 15 residues long. J was trimmed by 10 bases and V by 0 bases; bases with no gene match: 3. Germline values: CDR1 SGHTA, CDR2 FQGNSA.

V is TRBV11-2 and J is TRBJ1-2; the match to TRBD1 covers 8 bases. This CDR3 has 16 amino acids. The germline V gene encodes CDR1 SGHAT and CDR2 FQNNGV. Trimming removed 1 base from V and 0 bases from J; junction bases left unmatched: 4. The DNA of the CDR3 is TGTGCCAGCAGCTTAGGACAGGGGAATTCTAACTATGGCTACACCTTC. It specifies CASSLGQGNSNYGYTF.